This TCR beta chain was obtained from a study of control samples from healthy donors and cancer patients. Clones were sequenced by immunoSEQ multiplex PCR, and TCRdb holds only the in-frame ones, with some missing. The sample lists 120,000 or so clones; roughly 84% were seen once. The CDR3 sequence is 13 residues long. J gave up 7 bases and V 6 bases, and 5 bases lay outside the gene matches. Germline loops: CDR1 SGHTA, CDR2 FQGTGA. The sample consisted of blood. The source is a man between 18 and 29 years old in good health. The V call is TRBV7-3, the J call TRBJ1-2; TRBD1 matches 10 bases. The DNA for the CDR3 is TGTGCCAGCAGACCCGGGACAGGGGTTGGCTACACCTTC. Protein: CASRPGTGVGYTF.